These 21 T cell receptor beta chains share one sample of origin, sequenced in a study of immune cell composition in non-small cell lung cancer. Data came from immunoSEQ multiplex PCR; TCRdb stores just in-frame clones and leaves some out. The sample comprises approximately 15,000 clones, over 70% of which are singletons, and 11% rests with the top ten. The specimen sequenced was lung tumor tissue. These receptors were taken from a human donor with non-small cell lung cancer.

J is TRBJ2-7 and V is TRBV19, with a weak D call TRBD2 (6 bases). The germline V and J ends were trimmed by 6 bases and 4 bases, with 19 bases remaining between them. The CDR3 length is 15 residues. Germline V gives CDR1 LNHDA, CDR2 SQIVND (reference sequence). The CDR3 DNA is TGTGCCAGTAGCATCACTAGCCTTGAACCTTACGAGCAGTACTTC. It translates to CASSITSLEPYEQYF.

V usage is TRBV11-3 and J usage is TRBJ2-7, with D possibly matching TRBD2 (5 bases). Trimming took off 5 bases at V and 7 bases at J, with 12 bases between the two ends. Germline lookup yields CDR1 SGHNT and CDR2 YENEEA. The CDR3 consists of 12 residues. In DNA, the CDR3 is TGTGCCAGCAGCGACTACGAAGGGGAGCAGTACTTC. This gives the protein CASSDYEGEQYF. Based on the CDR3 plus reference TRBV11-3 and TRBJ2-7, the full variable domain is EAGVVQSPRYKIIEKKQPVAFWCNPISGHNTLYWYLQNLGQGPELLIRYENEEAVDDSQLPKDRFSAERLKGVDSTLKIQPAELGDSAVYLCASSDYEGEQYFGPGTRLTVT.

The chain is built from TRBV28 and TRBJ2-5; D call uncertain. This CDR3 has 15 amino acids. Germline V gives CDR1 MDHEN, CDR2 SYDVKM. Trimming pared 0 bases from V and 4 bases from J, leaving 12 bases between. The CDR3 sequence is CASSLWIGPRETQYF. Here the CDR3 DNA reads TGTGCCAGCAGTTTATGGATCGGACCTAGAGAGACCCAGTACTTC.

This sequence joins TRBV19 and TRBJ2-4; 7 bases align to TRBD1. The CDR3 has 16 amino acids. V trimming: 5 bases; J trimming: 3 bases; junction bases outside the gene matches: 10. Germline V gene data show CDR1 as LNHDA and CDR2 as SQIVND (reference sequence). DNA of the CDR3: TGTGCCAGTAGTTTGACAGGGTATGGGGTCAAAAACATTCAGTACTTC. It translates to CASSLTGYGVKNIQYF. Using reference TRBV19 and TRBJ2-4 for the parts outside the CDR3, the full variable domain is DGGITQSPKYLFRKEGQNVTLSCEQNLNHDAMYWYRQDPGQGLRLIYYSQIVNDFQKGDIAEGYSVSREKKESFPLTVTSAQKNPTAFYLCASSLTGYGVKNIQYFGAGTRLSVL.

The chain employs TRBV6-6 and TRBJ2-5; D gene uncertain. Germline CDR1 reads MNHNY; CDR2 reads SVGAGI (reference sequence). This CDR3 is 13 amino acids long. V was trimmed by 6 bases and J by 3 bases, leaving 11 bases between them. This CDR3 is CASSTFGEETQYF. The CDR3 DNA sequence: TGTGCCAGCAGCACGTTTGGGGAAGAGACCCAGTACTTC.

The chain has TRBV21-1 and TRBJ2-2; the table's D call, TRBD1, has no DNA check behind it. TRBV21-1 is tagged as a pseudogene. The CDR3 consists of 22 residues. CDR3 region: CASSLISQGPQLRHPRAGELFF. As DNA, the CDR3 is TGTGCCAGCAGTCTCATCTCACAGGGGCCGCAGTTAAGACACCCCCGGGCCGGGGAGCTGTTTTTT.

The gene calls are TRBV5-1 and TRBJ2-1; TRBD2 aligns across 9 bases. The CDR3 extends over 15 amino acids. Germline CDR1 and CDR2: SGHRS and YFSETQ. Germline trimming cut 2 bases from V and 7 bases from J; bases unmatched to any gene: 7. The CDR3 is CASSFSAGGGNEQFF. CDR3 bases: TGCGCCAGCAGCTTCTCCGCGGGAGGGGGTAATGAGCAGTTCTTC.

The V and J genes are TRBV11-2 and TRBJ2-4; no reliable D call. There are 16 residues in the CDR3. CDR1 is SGHAT, CDR2 FQNNGV, per germline. The ends were cut back, 5 bases at V and 0 bases at J, with 14 bases in the middle. CDR3 nucleotide sequence: TGTGCCAGCAGCCCCCTAGGTCGAGAAGCCAAAAACATTCAGTACTTC. Its protein is CASSPLGREAKNIQYF.

The genes are TRBV29-1 and TRBJ2-1, with D perhaps being TRBD1 or TRBD2 (7 bases each). Germline V gene lookup returns CDR1 SQVTM and CDR2 ANQGSEA. V was cut by 4 bases and J by 0 bases, with 13 bases left in between. CDR3 length: 15 amino acids. The CDR3 region is CSVGGGGSSYNEQFF. The CDR3 nucleotides read TGCAGCGTTGGAGGGGGCGGGAGCTCCTACAATGAGCAGTTCTTC.

The chain is built from TRBV28 and TRBJ1-6, with D unclear. The CDR3 is 16 residues long. Looked up from germline, CDR1 is MDHEN and CDR2 is SYDVKM. The ends were cut back, 7 bases at V and 7 bases at J, with 20 bases in the middle. CDR3: CASTPGGSSSNSPLHF. The CDR3 region has the DNA TGTGCCAGCACCCCGGGTGGGTCCTCTTCAAATTCACCCCTCCACTTT. Full variable domain (missing parts from reference TRBV28 and TRBJ1-6): DVKVTQSSRYLVKRTGEKVFLECVQDMDHENMFWYRQDPGLGLRLIYFSYDVKMKEKGDIPEGYSVSREKKERFSLILESASTNQTSMYLCASTPGGSSSNSPLHFGNGTRLTVT.

The chain uses TRBV29-1 and TRBJ2-5; 12 bases fit TRBD1. CDR1 is SQVTM, CDR2 ANQGSEA, per germline. The CDR3 has 15 amino acids. V shed 1 base and J 5 bases; nucleotides not matched to a gene: 5. CDR3 sequence (DNA): TGCAGCGTTGAAGGGGGGACAGGGGGCGGTGAGACCCAGTACTTC. This codes for CSVEGGTGGGETQYF. The full variable domain, its missing parts supplied by reference TRBV29-1 and TRBJ2-5, is SAVISQKPSRDICQRGTSLTIQCQVDSQVTMMFWYRQQPGQSLTLIATANQGSEATYESGFVIDKFPISRPNLTFSTLTVSNMSPEDSSIYLCSVEGGTGGGETQYFGPGTRLLVL.

The chain joins TRBV28 to TRBJ2-3; TRBD2 is a possible D gene (6 bases). The CDR3 spans 15 residues. Between the trimmed V and J ends, which lost 1 base and 1 base, there was a span of 9 bases. Per germline, CDR1 MDHEN and CDR2 SYDVKM. CDR3 bases: TGTGCCAGCAGTTTATTGCGGGGAGGCACAGATACGCAGTATTTT. This codes for CASSLLRGGTDTQYF.

The V and J genes are TRBV7-9 and TRBJ2-1, with D maybe TRBD2 (6 bases). The CDR3 loop spans 15 amino acids. Germline CDR1 SEHNR, CDR2 FQNEAQ (reference sequence). Trimming shortened V by 5 bases and J by 9 bases, and 20 bases separated the two germline ends. The CDR3 DNA follows: TGTGCCAGCAGCCCCCTTACGGGAGTTTGGTCTGAGCAGTTCTTC. It is translated as CASSPLTGVWSEQFF.

The rearrangement links TRBV19 to TRBJ2-1; TRBD2 might be the D (6 bases). Germline V gene sequence: CDR1 LNHDA, CDR2 SQIVND (reference sequence). CDR3 size: 15 residues. The V and J ends lost 5 bases and 9 bases respectively, with 20 bases between them. CDR3 DNA: TGTGCCAGTAGTGCTGCCGGGACTTCCGAGTTTGAGCAGTTCTTC. It specifies CASSAAGTSEFEQFF.

This chain joins TRBV7-3 and TRBJ2-3; the match to TRBD2 covers 12 bases. This CDR3 has 17 amino acids. V lost 5 bases, J lost 0 bases, and 6 bases stayed unmatched. Germline values: CDR1 SGHTA, CDR2 FQGTGA. CDR3 residues: CASSKRTSGKSTDTQYF. The DNA of the CDR3 is TGTGCCAGCAGCAAACGGACTAGCGGGAAGAGCACAGATACGCAGTATTTT.

V gene TRBV5-1 combines with J gene TRBJ1-6; no clear D. V was pared by 4 bases and J by 4 bases, with 9 bases between. This CDR3 contains 14 residues. Germline CDR1 is SGHRS and CDR2 is YFSETQ. DNA of the CDR3: TGCGCCAGCAGCCCCGAGGGATATAATTCACCCCTCCACTTT. Translating it yields CASSPEGYNSPLHF.

The CDR3 region is CASSLEGLGYEQYF. CDR3 sequence (DNA): TGTGCCAGCAGCTTGGAGGGTTTAGGCTACGAGCAGTACTTC. V usage is TRBV5-5 and J usage is TRBJ2-7; D unclear. Deletions cut 0 bases from V and 3 bases from J, with 10 bases between. CDR3 length equals 14 residues. Germline assignment: CDR1 SGHKS and CDR2 YYEKEE (reference sequence).

The chain carries TRBV11-3 and TRBJ2-5, with D perhaps TRBD1 or TRBD2 (5 bases each). The CDR3 spans 15 residues. In germline, CDR1 is SGHNT, CDR2 YENEEA. V dropped 1 base and J dropped 4 bases, with 13 bases sitting between them. The CDR3 DNA reads as TGTGCCAGCAGCTTAGGTGCGGGTGGGGGAGAGACCCAGTACTTC. It translates to CASSLGAGGGETQYF.

This clone was counted once. This chain connects TRBV19 to TRBJ2-1; TRBD2 aligns across 13 bases. CDR1 LNHDA and CDR2 SQIVND come from the germline V gene (reference sequence). Trimming removed 4 bases from V and 3 bases from J; junction bases left unmatched: 9. The CDR3 has 18 residues. CDR3 loop: CASSNRTSGRPGYNEQFF. The CDR3 coding sequence is TGTGCCAGTAGTAACCGGACTAGCGGGAGACCCGGCTACAATGAGCAGTTCTTC. Drawing the rest from reference TRBV19 and TRBJ2-1, the complete variable domain is DGGITQSPKYLFRKEGQNVTLSCEQNLNHDAMYWYRQDPGQGLRLIYYSQIVNDFQKGDIAEGYSVSREKKESFPLTVTSAQKNPTAFYLCASSNRTSGRPGYNEQFFGPGTRLTVL.

This sequence joins TRBV6-6 and TRBJ2-7; unclear D gene. Germline-derived CDR1 and CDR2 are MNHNY and SVGAGI (reference sequence). Deletions cut 2 bases from V and 3 bases from J, with 11 bases between. The CDR3 is 14 amino acids. CDR3 DNA sequence: TGTGCCAGCAGTTACCGCCAAAAGGGCTACGAGCAGTACTTC. Encoded protein: CASSYRQKGYEQYF.

The V gene is TRBV30, the J gene TRBJ2-1, with 15 bases lining up with TRBD2. There are 15 residues in the CDR3. Germline-derived CDR1 and CDR2 are GTSNPN and SVGIG (reference sequence). The V segment lost 6 bases and the J segment 7 bases; nucleotides outside the gene matches: 7. CDR3 sequence: CACRGLAGGPNEQFF. The CDR3 coding sequence is TGTGCCTGCCGAGGACTAGCGGGAGGGCCTAATGAGCAGTTCTTC. The full variable domain, in which reference TRBV30 and TRBJ2-1 provide the parts outside the CDR3, is SQTIHQWPATLVQPVGSPLSLECTVEGTSNPNLYWYRQAAGRGLQLLFYSVGIGQISSEVPQNLSASRPQDRQFILSSKKLLLSDSGFYLCACRGLAGGPNEQFFGPGTRLTVL.